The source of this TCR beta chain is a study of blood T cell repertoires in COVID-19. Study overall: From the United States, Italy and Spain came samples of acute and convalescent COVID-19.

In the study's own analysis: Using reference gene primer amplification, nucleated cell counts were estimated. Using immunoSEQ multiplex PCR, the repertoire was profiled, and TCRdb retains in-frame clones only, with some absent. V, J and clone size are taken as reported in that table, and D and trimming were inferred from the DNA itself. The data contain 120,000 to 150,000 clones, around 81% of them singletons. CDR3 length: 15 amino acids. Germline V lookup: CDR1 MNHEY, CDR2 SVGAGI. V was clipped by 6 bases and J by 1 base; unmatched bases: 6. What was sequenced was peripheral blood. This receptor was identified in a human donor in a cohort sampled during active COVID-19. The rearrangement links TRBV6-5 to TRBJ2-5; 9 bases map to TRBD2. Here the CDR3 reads CASSRSGRFQETQYF. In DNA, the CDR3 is TGTGCCAGCAGCCGTAGCGGGAGATTCCAAGAGACCCAGTACTTC.